This T cell receptor beta chain came from a study of T cell responses to AZD1222 COVID-19 vaccine. For this clone: Its antigen is not identified.

Measured with immunoSEQ multiplex PCR; TCRdb has only the in-frame clones, and not every one. The top ten hold around 1.5% of the sample, which has 100,000 to 150,000 clones, approximately 88% seen once. Germline V gives CDR1 MDHEN, CDR2 SYDVKM. The CDR3 has 15 residues. Trimming took 5 bases from V and 6 from J; bases not matched to a gene: 5. The study, taken as a whole, reports: At baseline, just five to seven AZD1222 recipients tested seropositive. Nearly half of the spike-specific TCRs reportedly recognize variant regions that carry no mutations. There were mostly white British donors and more females than males, and clonal diversity was possibly underestimated.

The genes are TRBV28 and TRBJ2-1, with 12 bases that match TRBD2. The TCR comes from an adult in good health. Source: peripheral blood, taken on day 0 of AZD1222 vaccination. The CDR3 here is CASSPLAGGVNEQFF. CDR3 sequence (DNA): TGTGCCAGCAGTCCCCTAGCGGGAGGGGTCAATGAGCAGTTCTTC.